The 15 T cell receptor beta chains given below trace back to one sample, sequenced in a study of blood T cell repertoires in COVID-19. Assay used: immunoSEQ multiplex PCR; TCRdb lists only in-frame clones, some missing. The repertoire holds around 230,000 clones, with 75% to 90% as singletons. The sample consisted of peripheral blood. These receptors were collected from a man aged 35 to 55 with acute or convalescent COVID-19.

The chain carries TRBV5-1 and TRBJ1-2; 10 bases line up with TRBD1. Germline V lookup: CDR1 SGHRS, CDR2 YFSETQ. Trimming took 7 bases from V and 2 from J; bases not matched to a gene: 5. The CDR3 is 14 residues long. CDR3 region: CASGGTGENYGYTF. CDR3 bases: TGCGCCAGCGGCGGGACAGGGGAGAACTATGGCTACACCTTC.

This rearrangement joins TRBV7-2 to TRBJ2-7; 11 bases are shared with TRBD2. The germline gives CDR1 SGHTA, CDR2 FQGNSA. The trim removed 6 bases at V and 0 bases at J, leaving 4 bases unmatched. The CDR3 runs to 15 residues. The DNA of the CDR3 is TGTGCCAGCAGGCCTACTAGCGGGAGCTCCTACGAGCAGTACTTC. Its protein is CASRPTSGSSYEQYF. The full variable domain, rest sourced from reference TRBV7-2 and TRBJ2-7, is GAGVSQSPSNKVTEKGKDVELRCDPISGHTALYWYRQSLGQGLEFLIYFQGNSAPDKSGLPSDRFSAERTGGSVSTLTIQRTQQEDSAVYLCASRPTSGSSYEQYFGPGTRLTVT.

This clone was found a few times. The DNA of the CDR3 is TGTGCCAGTAGTATGTCCGGGACTCAACGGGAGACCCAGTACTTC. As protein: CASSMSGTQRETQYF. This chain uses TRBV19 with TRBJ2-5, with D perhaps matching TRBD2 (6 bases). Germline V CDR1 and CDR2: LNHDA, SQIVND (reference sequence). With 3 bases removed from V and 5 bases from J, the gap between germline ends came to 16 bases. This CDR3 has 15 amino acids.

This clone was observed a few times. The CDR3 nucleotides are TGTGCCAGCAGCTTACGACTAGCGGGAGAGGCCACCGGGGAGCTGTTTTTT. This sequence encodes CASSLRLAGEATGELFF. The rearrangement uses TRBV7-6 and TRBJ2-2; 12 bases are a match to TRBD2. CDR3 length: 17 residues. From germline, CDR1 is SGHVS and CDR2 FNYEAQ. J was trimmed by 4 bases and V by 2 bases; bases with no gene match: 5.

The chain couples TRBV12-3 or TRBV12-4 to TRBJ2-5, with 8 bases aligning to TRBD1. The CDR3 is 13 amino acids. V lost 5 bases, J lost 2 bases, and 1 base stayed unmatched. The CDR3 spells CASSRQGQETQYF. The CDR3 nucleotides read TGTGCCAGCAGTCGACAGGGGCAAGAGACCCAGTACTTC.

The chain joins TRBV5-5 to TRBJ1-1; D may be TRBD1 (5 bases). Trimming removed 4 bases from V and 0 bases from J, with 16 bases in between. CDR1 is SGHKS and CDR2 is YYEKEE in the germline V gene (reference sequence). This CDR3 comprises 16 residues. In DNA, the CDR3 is TGTGCCAGCAGCCAAAAATTGACAGTCGTGAACACTGAAGCTTTCTTT. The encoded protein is CASSQKLTVVNTEAFF.

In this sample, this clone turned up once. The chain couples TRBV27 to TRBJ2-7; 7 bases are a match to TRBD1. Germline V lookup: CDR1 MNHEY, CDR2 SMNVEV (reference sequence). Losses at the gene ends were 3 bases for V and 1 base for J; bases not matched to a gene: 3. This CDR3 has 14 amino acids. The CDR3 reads CASSFGTASYEQYF. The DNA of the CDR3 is TGTGCCAGCAGTTTTGGGACAGCTTCCTACGAGCAGTACTTC.

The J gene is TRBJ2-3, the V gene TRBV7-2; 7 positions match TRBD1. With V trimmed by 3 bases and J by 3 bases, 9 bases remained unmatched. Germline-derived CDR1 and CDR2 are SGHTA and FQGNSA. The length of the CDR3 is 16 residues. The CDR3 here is CASSFNRGWGTDTQYF. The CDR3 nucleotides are TGTGCCAGCAGCTTTAACAGGGGATGGGGGACAGATACGCAGTATTTT. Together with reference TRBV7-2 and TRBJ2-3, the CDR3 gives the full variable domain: GAGVSQSPSNKVTEKGKDVELRCDPISGHTALYWYRQSLGQGLEFLIYFQGNSAPDKSGLPSDRFSAERTGGSVSTLTIQRTQQEDSAVYLCASSFNRGWGTDTQYFGPGTRLTVL.

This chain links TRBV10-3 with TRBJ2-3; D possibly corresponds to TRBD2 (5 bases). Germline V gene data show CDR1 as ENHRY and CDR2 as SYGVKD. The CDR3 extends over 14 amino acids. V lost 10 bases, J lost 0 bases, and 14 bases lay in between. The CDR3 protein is CATLLGTSTDTQYF. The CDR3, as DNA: TGTGCCACACTACTAGGCACGAGCACAGATACGCAGTATTTT.

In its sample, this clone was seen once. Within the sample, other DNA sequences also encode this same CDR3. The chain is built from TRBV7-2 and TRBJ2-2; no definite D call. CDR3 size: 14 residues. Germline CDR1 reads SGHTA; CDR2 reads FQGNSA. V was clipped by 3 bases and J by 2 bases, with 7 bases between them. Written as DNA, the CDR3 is TGTGCCAGCAGCTTTTCCCCAAACACCGGGGAGCTGTTTTTT. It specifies CASSFSPNTGELFF.

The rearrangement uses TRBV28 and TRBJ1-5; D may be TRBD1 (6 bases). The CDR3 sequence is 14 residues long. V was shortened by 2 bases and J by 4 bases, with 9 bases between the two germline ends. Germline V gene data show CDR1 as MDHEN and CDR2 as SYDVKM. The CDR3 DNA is TGTGCCAGCAGTTTAACAGGGCTAAATCAGCCCCAGCATTTT. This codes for CASSLTGLNQPQHF.

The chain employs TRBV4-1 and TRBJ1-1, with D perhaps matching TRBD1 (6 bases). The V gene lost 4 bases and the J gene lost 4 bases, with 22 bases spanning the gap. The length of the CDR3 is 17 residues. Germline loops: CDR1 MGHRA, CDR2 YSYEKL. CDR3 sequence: CASSRPSGGGSGTEAFF. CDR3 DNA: TGCGCCAGCAGCCGACCTTCCGGCGGGGGCAGCGGCACTGAAGCTTTCTTT.

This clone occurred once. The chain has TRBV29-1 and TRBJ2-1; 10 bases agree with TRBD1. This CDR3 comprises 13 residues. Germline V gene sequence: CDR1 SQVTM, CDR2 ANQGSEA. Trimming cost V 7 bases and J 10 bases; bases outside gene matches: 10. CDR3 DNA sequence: TGCAGCGCTGGGGGACAGGGGCGGGAAGAGCAGTTCTTC. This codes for CSAGGQGREEQFF.

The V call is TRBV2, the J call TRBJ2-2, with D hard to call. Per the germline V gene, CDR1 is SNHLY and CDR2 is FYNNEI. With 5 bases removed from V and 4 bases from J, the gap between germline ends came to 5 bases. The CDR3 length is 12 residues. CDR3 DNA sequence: TGTGCCAGCAGTACATTCACCGGGGAGCTGTTTTTT. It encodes CASSTFTGELFF.

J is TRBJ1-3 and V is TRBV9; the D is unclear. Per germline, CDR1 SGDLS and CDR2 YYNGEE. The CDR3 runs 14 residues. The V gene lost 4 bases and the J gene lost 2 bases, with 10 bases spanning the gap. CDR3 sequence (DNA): TGTGCCAGCAGCCCCCAGATCGCTGGAAACACCATATATTTT. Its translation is CASSPQIAGNTIYF.